Following are 11 T cell receptor beta chains from one sample sequenced in a study of shared clonotypes between healthy human individuals. Clones were sequenced by immunoSEQ multiplex PCR, and TCRdb holds only the in-frame ones, with some missing. The data show around 700,000 clones, with about 74% seen just once and about 1.7% held by the top ten. Sequencing was done on a sample of memory CD4+ T cells sorted from blood. Specified subset: CD45RA-negative fraction. The receptors derive from a woman in her 30s in good health.

The chain employs TRBV28 and TRBJ2-3; TRBD2 matches 8 bases. The germline gives CDR1 MDHEN, CDR2 SYDVKM. Unmatched junction bases numbered 16, after V lost 5 bases and J lost 0 bases. This CDR3 has 19 residues. CDR3 protein: CASSAPPMTSVSSTDTQYF. For the CDR3, the DNA is TGTGCCAGCAGTGCGCCGCCAATGACTAGCGTTTCTAGCACAGATACGCAGTATTTT.

The chain is built from TRBV27 and TRBJ2-7; possibly TRBD1 for D (6 bases). This CDR3 has 14 residues. V lost 4 bases and J 4 bases, leaving 14 bases between the germline ends. Germline V gene data show CDR1 as MNHEY and CDR2 as SMNVEV (reference sequence). The CDR3 bases are TGTGCCAGCAGTTCTACATACAGGGATTACGAGCAGTACTTC. Protein: CASSSTYRDYEQYF.

This clone came up a few times. This chain links TRBV5-4 with TRBJ2-3, with 10 bases that match TRBD1. Looked up from germline, CDR1 is SGHNT and CDR2 is YYREEE (reference sequence). The V segment lost 2 bases and the J segment 3 bases; nucleotides outside the gene matches: 6. There are 16 residues in the CDR3. As DNA, the CDR3 is TGTGCCAGCAGCTTACCTGGGACAGGGGCTACAGATACGCAGTATTTT. It is translated as CASSLPGTGATDTQYF.

In this sample, this clone turned up once. This sequence joins TRBV7-6 and TRBJ1-5; no firm D call. The CDR3 is 13 residues long. Trimming took off 2 bases at V and 4 bases at J, with 6 bases between the two ends. The germline CDR1 and CDR2 sequences are SGHVS and FNYEAQ. CDR3 in amino acids: CASSLRQNQPQHF. CDR3 coding DNA: TGTGCCAGCAGCTTACGGCAAAATCAGCCCCAGCATTTT.

This clone has a single count. V usage is TRBV11-2 and J usage is TRBJ2-7; 7 nucleotides align to TRBD1. V lost 4 bases to trimming and J lost 3 bases; unmatched junction nucleotides: 6. Germline V lookup: CDR1 SGHAT, CDR2 FQNNGV. This CDR3 spans 14 amino acids. CDR3: CASSYSRDSYEQYF. The CDR3 DNA reads TGTGCCAGCAGCTATAGCCGGGACAGCTACGAGCAGTACTTC. The entire variable domain, with the rest obtained from reference TRBV11-2 and TRBJ2-7, is as follows: EAGVAQSPRYKIIEKRQSVAFWCNPISGHATLYWYQQILGQGPKLLIQFQNNGVVDDSQLPKDRFSAERLKGVDSTLKIQPAKLEDSAVYLCASSYSRDSYEQYFGPGTRLTVT.

The chain is built from TRBV5-6 and TRBJ2-5; 7 bases match TRBD2. Germline CDR1 SGHDT, CDR2 YYEEEE. The length of the CDR3 is 17 residues. After removal of 0 bases from V and 5 bases from J, the junction contained 13 bases not matched to a gene. CDR3 sequence reads: CASSLVRLAEIWETQYF. CDR3 DNA: TGTGCCAGCAGCTTGGTGAGACTAGCTGAGATCTGGGAGACCCAGTACTTC.

CDR3 nucleotides: TGTGCCAGCTTAAACAGGGGGCGCGGCACTGAAGCTTTCTTT. Protein sequence: CASLNRGRGTEAFF. The J gene is TRBJ1-1, the V gene TRBV18; TRBD1 matches 9 bases. V trimming: 7 bases; J trimming: 4 bases; junction bases outside the gene matches: 7. The CDR3 is 14 amino acids. CDR1 KGHSH and CDR2 LQKENI come from the germline V gene.

The chain carries TRBV9 and TRBJ1-2; possible D gene TRBD1, 5 bases. V lost 3 bases and J 0 bases, leaving 15 bases between the germline ends. This CDR3 is 16 amino acids long. Per the germline V gene, CDR1 is SGDLS and CDR2 is YYNGEE. CDR3 coding DNA: TGTGCCAGCAGCGGAACCGGGACGCTCCCTAACTATGGCTACACCTTC. Its translation: CASSGTGTLPNYGYTF.

This clone was seen once. V usage is TRBV30 and J usage is TRBJ1-1; D is undetermined. Germline assignment: CDR1 GTSNPN and CDR2 SVGIG (reference sequence). Trimming pared 1 base from V and 3 bases from J, leaving 18 bases between. This CDR3 comprises 16 residues. The CDR3 sequence: CAWSEGWLRSDTEAFF. The CDR3 nucleotides read TGTGCCTGGAGTGAGGGTTGGCTTCGATCGGACACTGAAGCTTTCTTT.

This chain joins TRBV9 and TRBJ2-5; TRBD2 matches at 8 bases. The CDR3 contains 18 residues. The J segment lost 7 bases and the V segment lost 2 bases, leaving 19 bases of the junction unmatched. Germline V gene data show CDR1 as SGDLS and CDR2 as YYNGEE. The CDR3: CASSVRLWREAGYGTQYF. The CDR3 DNA sequence: TGTGCCAGCAGCGTTCGTTTGTGGCGGGAGGCTGGGTATGGGACCCAGTACTTC.

This chain links TRBV28 with TRBJ2-7, with D possibly being TRBD2 (5 bases). There are 15 residues in the CDR3. Germline V CDR1 and CDR2: MDHEN, SYDVKM. Trimming shortened V by 2 bases and J by 6 bases, and 17 bases separated the two germline ends. CDR3 sequence (DNA): TGTGCCAGCAGTTTAGGAGGAGCCCCCCCCTCCGAGCAGTACTTC. This sequence encodes CASSLGGAPPSEQYF. Combining the CDR3 with reference TRBV28 and TRBJ2-7 gives the whole variable domain DVKVTQSSRYLVKRTGEKVFLECVQDMDHENMFWYRQDPGLGLRLIYFSYDVKMKEKGDIPEGYSVSREKKERFSLILESASTNQTSMYLCASSLGGAPPSEQYFGPGTRLTVT.